The 16 T cell receptor beta chains below all came from one sample that was sequenced in a study of shared clonotypes between healthy human individuals. Profiled with immunoSEQ multiplex PCR; TCRdb holds only in-frame clones, not every one. The data show fewer than 850,000 clones, about 78% seen once. Sequenced input: memory CD4+ T cells sorted from blood. Subset denoted: CD45RA-negative fraction. These receptors were obtained from a woman aged 25 to 45 in good health.

This clone turned up a few times. J is TRBJ1-2 and V is TRBV27; possibly TRBD1 for D (5 bases). The CDR3 runs to 11 residues. The V gene lost 9 bases and the J gene lost 4 bases, with 9 bases spanning the gap. Germline V CDR1 and CDR2: MNHEY, SMNVEV (reference sequence). The CDR3: CARGESYGYTF. The CDR3 DNA sequence: TGTGCCAGAGGGGAGTCCTATGGCTACACCTTC.

This clone was seen repeatedly, ten times or more. The chain carries TRBV4-2 and TRBJ2-3; perhaps D is TRBD1 or TRBD2 (5 bases each). This CDR3 spans 17 amino acids. With 0 bases removed from V and 6 bases from J, the gap between germline ends came to 19 bases. Germline loops: CDR1 LGHNA, CDR2 YNFKEQ. The CDR3: CASSQDTGTGSFDTQYF. The DNA of the CDR3 is TGTGCCAGCAGCCAAGACACCGGGACGGGTAGCTTTGATACGCAGTATTTT.

The table lists this clone with a few counts. DNA for the CDR3: TGTGCCAGTAAACGAGCAGCGGGATACACAGATACGCAGTATTTT. As protein: CASKRAAGYTDTQYF. V and J are TRBV19 and TRBJ2-3; 7 bases line up with TRBD2. The CDR3 is made up of 15 amino acids. V shed 7 bases and J 2 bases; nucleotides not matched to a gene: 9. Germline values: CDR1 LNHDA, CDR2 SQIVND (reference sequence).

This chain links TRBV28 with TRBJ2-1; 14 nucleotides match TRBD2. With 3 bases clipped from V and 10 bases from J, the junction kept 11 bases outside the gene matches. The germline gives CDR1 MDHEN, CDR2 SYDVKM. The CDR3 covers 17 residues. The CDR3 DNA reads as TGTGCCAGCAGTTTGCGGGGACTAGCGGGAGTGCCCGTGGAGCAGTTCTTC. This sequence encodes CASSLRGLAGVPVEQFF.

This chain connects TRBV19 to TRBJ2-1, with 10 bases that match TRBD1. V was pared by 5 bases and J by 4 bases, with 5 bases of the junction left unmatched. The germline V gene encodes CDR1 LNHDA and CDR2 SQIVND (reference sequence). The CDR3 extends over 15 amino acids. DNA for the CDR3: TGTGCCAGTAGTCTTCGACAGGGGGCTTACAATGAGCAGTTCTTC. Protein product: CASSLRQGAYNEQFF.

The chain is built from TRBV10-1 and TRBJ2-1; D gene uncertain. V was shortened by 10 bases and J by 2 bases, with 12 bases between the two germline ends. The CDR3 is made up of 13 amino acids. The germline V gene encodes CDR1 WNHNN and CDR2 SYGVQD (reference sequence). CDR3 sequence: CANATTTYNEQFF. In DNA form, the CDR3 reads TGCGCCAACGCGACCACTACCTACAATGAGCAGTTCTTC.

The V gene is TRBV5-1, the J gene TRBJ1-4, with TRBD1 identical over 7 bases. Germline V lookup: CDR1 SGHRS, CDR2 YFSETQ. The CDR3 runs 15 residues. Unmatched junction bases numbered 11, after V lost 7 bases and J lost 5 bases. The DNA of the CDR3 is TGCGCCAGCGCTCTCAGGGGGGATCTAAATGAAAAACTGTTTTTT. This encodes CASALRGDLNEKLFF.

This rearrangement joins TRBV6-1 to TRBJ1-1, with D unresolved. Germline V gene sequence: CDR1 MNHNS, CDR2 SASEGT. The CDR3 runs to 13 residues. V dropped 7 bases and J dropped 4 bases, with 13 bases sitting between them. CDR3 loop: CASTLEVGTEAFF. CDR3 sequence (DNA): TGTGCCAGCACCCTTGAGGTGGGCACTGAAGCTTTCTTT.

This chain joins TRBV7-6 and TRBJ2-5; D may be TRBD2 (7 bases). CDR1 is SGHVS, CDR2 FNYEAQ, per germline. Trimming removed 5 bases from V and 11 bases from J, with 12 bases in between. The CDR3 consists of 11 residues. The CDR3 spells CASSEGGIQYF. The CDR3 DNA follows: TGTGCCAGCAGCGAGGGGGGGATACAGTACTTC.

V usage is TRBV27 and J usage is TRBJ2-1; D is tentatively TRBD1 or TRBD2 (5 bases each). CDR1 and CDR2 from the germline V gene are MNHEY and SMNVEV (reference sequence). The ends were cut back, 2 bases at V and 2 bases at J, with 16 bases in the middle. The CDR3 has 17 residues. The CDR3 here is CASSLQGWGTTYNEQFF. Written as DNA, the CDR3 is TGTGCCAGCAGTTTACAAGGGTGGGGGACCACCTACAATGAGCAGTTCTTC.

V gene TRBV11-2 combines with J gene TRBJ1-3; TRBD1 is a possible D gene (5 bases). Per germline, CDR1 SGHAT and CDR2 FQNNGV. The CDR3 is 18 residues long. Trimming left V 4 bases short and J 2 bases short, with 21 bases between. CDR3 amino acids: CASSSDPGGVGTGNTIYF. CDR3 bases: TGTGCCAGCAGCTCAGACCCGGGAGGGGTCGGCACTGGAAACACCATATATTTT.

This clone has at least ten counts. The chain links TRBV30 to TRBJ2-3, with 11 bases fitting TRBD2. With V trimmed by 2 bases and J by 4 bases, 5 bases remained unmatched. Per the germline V gene, CDR1 is GTSNPN and CDR2 is SVGIG (reference sequence). The length of the CDR3 is 15 residues. CDR3 sequence (DNA): TGTGCCTGGAGTTTAACTAGCGGGAGATCAGATACGCAGTATTTT. Translating it yields CAWSLTSGRSDTQYF.

The chain has TRBV2 and TRBJ2-2; D remains ambiguous. This CDR3 contains 15 residues. The ends were cut back, 6 bases at V and 2 bases at J, with 13 bases in the middle. Per germline, CDR1 SNHLY and CDR2 FYNNEI. CDR3 amino acids: CASRTGDTNTGELFF. The CDR3 DNA reads TGTGCCAGCAGGACCGGCGACACTAACACCGGGGAGCTGTTTTTT.

This chain connects TRBV2 to TRBJ2-3; perhaps TRBD2 as D (5 bases). The V end was cut by 4 bases, the J end by 1 base, with 9 bases between. Germline lookup yields CDR1 SNHLY and CDR2 FYNNEI. The CDR3 sequence is 14 residues long. The CDR3 loop reads CASSGFGGTDTQYF. The CDR3 DNA reads as TGTGCCAGCAGTGGGTTCGGGGGCACAGATACGCAGTATTTT.

Only a few counts were recorded for this clone. The chain has TRBV16 and TRBJ2-7; D is uncertain. V lost 5 bases, J lost 3 bases, and 8 bases lay in between. Germline V gene sequence: CDR1 KGHSY, CDR2 FQNENV. The CDR3 extends over 12 amino acids. The CDR3 loop is CASSVDLYEQYF. The CDR3 DNA reads TGTGCCAGCAGCGTGGACCTCTACGAGCAGTACTTC.

The gene calls are TRBV10-1 and TRBJ2-7; 7 bases agree with TRBD1. Germline CDR1 WNHNN, CDR2 SYGVQD (reference sequence). V lost 0 bases and J lost 2; bases outside the gene matches: 7. The CDR3 runs to 16 residues. The CDR3 sequence: CASSESVWDSTYEQYF. CDR3 sequence (DNA): TGCGCCAGCAGTGAGTCTGTCTGGGACAGTACCTACGAGCAGTACTTC.